This T cell receptor beta chain appears in the sequencing data of a study of blood T cell repertoires in COVID-19. V lost 2 bases and J lost 4; bases outside the gene matches: 10. Germline V gene lookup returns CDR1 SGHAT and CDR2 FQNNGV. This CDR3 contains 17 residues. Sequencing used immunoSEQ multiplex PCR; TCRdb keeps in-frame clones, though not all of them. The profile covers 440,000 or so clones, with approximately 89% appearing a single time and approximately 1.5% taken by the ten largest. This chain links TRBV11-2 with TRBJ2-3; 9 bases agree with TRBD2. Sequencing was performed on peripheral blood. The origin of this receptor is a woman between 35 and 50 years old with COVID-19, enrolled during active disease. CDR3 in amino acids: CASSLLPASGTADTQYF. The CDR3 DNA is TGTGCCAGCAGCTTACTCCCTGCTAGCGGGACCGCAGATACGCAGTATTTT. The entire variable domain, with the rest obtained from reference TRBV11-2 and TRBJ2-3, is as follows: EAGVAQSPRYKIIEKRQSVAFWCNPISGHATLYWYQQILGQGPKLLIQFQNNGVVDDSQLPKDRFSAERLKGVDSTLKIQPAKLEDSAVYLCASSLLPASGTADTQYFGPGTRLTVL.